This is a list of T cell receptor beta chains from one sample in a study of Ad26.COV2.S vaccination and SARS-CoV-2 variants. The assay was immunoSEQ multiplex PCR, and TCRdb's table has in-frame clones only and misses some. The data contain some 410,000 clones, approximately 90% of them singletons. The input for sequencing was peripheral blood, taken in a trial of Ad26.COV2.S vaccine versus placebo. The receptors were sampled from a person aged 18-60 years who received the Ad26.COV2.S COVID-19 vaccine or a placebo. Both conserved end residues are trimmed from each CDR3. Fields, in order: CDR3 length, V gene, CDR3 protein.

len: 10
v_gene: TRBV5-6
CDR3aa: ASSLFDNEQF

len: 13
v_gene: TRBV10-2
CDR3aa: ASSVTFATNEKLF

len: 13
v_gene: TRBV11-2
CDR3aa: ASSKGLSWNTEAF

len: 11
v_gene: TRBV30
CDR3aa: AWSVLMNTEAF

len: 10
v_gene: TRBV30
CDR3aa: AWSATRYEQY

len: 13
v_gene: TRBV18
CDR3aa: ASSPPDRDNSPLH

len: 13
v_gene: TRBV28
CDR3aa: ASSPTGTGSYEQY

len: 9
v_gene: TRBV2
CDR3aa: ASKGEYEQY

len: 12
v_gene: TRBV5-1
CDR3aa: ASSLENRDHEQY

len: 13
v_gene: TRBV7-2
CDR3aa: ASREPGVRWTEAF

len: 13
v_gene: TRBV5-1
CDR3aa: ASSVETGGKYEQY

len: 12
v_gene: TRBV9
CDR3aa: ASSVTSSYNEQF

len: 10
v_gene: TRBV5-5
CDR3aa: ASSFRATEAF

len: 12
v_gene: TRBV7-2
CDR3aa: ASSLAGGSYEQY

len: 15
v_gene: TRBV7-6
CDR3aa: ASSLSLRGLNTGELF

len: 11
v_gene: TRBV12-3/TRBV12-4
CDR3aa: ASSHTGSYEQY

len: 14
v_gene: TRBV18
CDR3aa: ASSLDPDRVGNTIY

len: 13
v_gene: TRBV9
CDR3aa: ASSAGTSLLDEQF